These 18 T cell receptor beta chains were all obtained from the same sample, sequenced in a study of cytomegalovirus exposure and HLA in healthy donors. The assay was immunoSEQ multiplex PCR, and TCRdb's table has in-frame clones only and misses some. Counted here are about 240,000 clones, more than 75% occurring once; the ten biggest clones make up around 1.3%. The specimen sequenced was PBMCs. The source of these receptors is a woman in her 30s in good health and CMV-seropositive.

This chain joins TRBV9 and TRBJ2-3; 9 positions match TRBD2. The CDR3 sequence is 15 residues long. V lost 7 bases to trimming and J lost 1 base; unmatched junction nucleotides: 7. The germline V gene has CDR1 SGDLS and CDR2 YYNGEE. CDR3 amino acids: CASSRGRGGTDTQYF. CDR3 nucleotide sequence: TGTGCCAGCTCCCGCGGGAGGGGGGGCACAGATACGCAGTATTTT.

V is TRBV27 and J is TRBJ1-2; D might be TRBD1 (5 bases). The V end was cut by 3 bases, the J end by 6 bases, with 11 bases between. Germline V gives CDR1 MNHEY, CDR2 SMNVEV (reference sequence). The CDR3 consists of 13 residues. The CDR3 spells CASSFQGRNGYTF. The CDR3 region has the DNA TGTGCCAGCAGTTTTCAGGGAAGGAATGGCTACACCTTC.

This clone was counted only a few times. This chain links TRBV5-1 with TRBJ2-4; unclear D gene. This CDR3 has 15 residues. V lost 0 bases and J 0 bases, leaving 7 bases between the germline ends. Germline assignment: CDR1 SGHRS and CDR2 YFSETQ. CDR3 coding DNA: TGCGCCAGCAGCTTGGGCAGGCAAGCCAAAAACATTCAGTACTTC. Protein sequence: CASSLGRQAKNIQYF.

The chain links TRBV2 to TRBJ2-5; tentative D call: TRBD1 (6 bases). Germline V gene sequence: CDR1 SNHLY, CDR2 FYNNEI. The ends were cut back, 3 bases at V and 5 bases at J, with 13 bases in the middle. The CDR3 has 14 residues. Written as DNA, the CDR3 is TGTGCCAGCAGTGAGTGGCAGGGGTCGGAGACCCAGTACTTC. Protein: CASSEWQGSETQYF.

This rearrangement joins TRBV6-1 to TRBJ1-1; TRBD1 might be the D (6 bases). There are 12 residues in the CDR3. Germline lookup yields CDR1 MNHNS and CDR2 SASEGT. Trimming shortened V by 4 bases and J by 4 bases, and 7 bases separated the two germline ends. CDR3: CASSVGGTEAFF. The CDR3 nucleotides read TGTGCCAGCAGTGTAGGGGGCACTGAAGCTTTCTTT.

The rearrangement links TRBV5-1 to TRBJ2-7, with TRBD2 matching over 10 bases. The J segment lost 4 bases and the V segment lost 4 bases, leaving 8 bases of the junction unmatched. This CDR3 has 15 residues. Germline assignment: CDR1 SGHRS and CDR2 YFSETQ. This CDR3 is CASSLGLADIYEQYF. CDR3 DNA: TGCGCCAGCAGCCTTGGACTAGCGGACATTTACGAGCAGTACTTC.

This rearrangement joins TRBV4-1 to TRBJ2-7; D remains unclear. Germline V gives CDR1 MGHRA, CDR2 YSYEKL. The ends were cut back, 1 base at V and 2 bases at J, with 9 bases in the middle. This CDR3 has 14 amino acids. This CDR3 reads CASSQGQITYEQYF. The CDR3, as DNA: TGCGCCAGCAGCCAAGGTCAGATTACCTACGAGCAGTACTTC.

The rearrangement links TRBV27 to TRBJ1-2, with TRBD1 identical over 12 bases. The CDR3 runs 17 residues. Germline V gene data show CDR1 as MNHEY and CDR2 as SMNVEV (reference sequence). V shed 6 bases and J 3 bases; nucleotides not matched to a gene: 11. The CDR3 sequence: CASSYLPGQGADYGYTF. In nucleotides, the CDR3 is TGTGCCAGCAGCTACCTACCGGGACAGGGGGCCGACTATGGCTACACCTTC.

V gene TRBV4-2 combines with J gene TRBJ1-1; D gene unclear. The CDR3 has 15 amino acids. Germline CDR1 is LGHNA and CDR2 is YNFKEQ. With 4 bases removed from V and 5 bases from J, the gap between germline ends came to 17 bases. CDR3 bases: TGTGCCAGCAGCCCGAGCCCGGTGCTGGTTACTGAAGCTTTCTTT. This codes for CASSPSPVLVTEAFF.

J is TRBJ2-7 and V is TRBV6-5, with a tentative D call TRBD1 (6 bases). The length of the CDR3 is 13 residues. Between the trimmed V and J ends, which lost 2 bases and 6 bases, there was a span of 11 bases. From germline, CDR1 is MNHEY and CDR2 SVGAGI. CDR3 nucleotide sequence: TGTGCCAGCAGTTACCTAGGGGGTCGCGAGCAGTACTTC. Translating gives CASSYLGGREQYF.

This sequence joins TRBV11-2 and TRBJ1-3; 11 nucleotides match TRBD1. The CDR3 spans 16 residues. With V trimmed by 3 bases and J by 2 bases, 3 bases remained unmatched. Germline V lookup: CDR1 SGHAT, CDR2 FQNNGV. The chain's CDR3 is CASSFGQGATGNTIYF. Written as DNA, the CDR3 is TGTGCCAGCAGCTTTGGACAGGGGGCCACTGGAAACACCATATATTTT.

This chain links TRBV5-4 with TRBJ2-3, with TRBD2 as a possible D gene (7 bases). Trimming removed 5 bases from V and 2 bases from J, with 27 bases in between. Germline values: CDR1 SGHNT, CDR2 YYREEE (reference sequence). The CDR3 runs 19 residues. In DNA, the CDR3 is TGTGCCAGCAGGGAATGGGGCGGGAGAGGGTTGGGGGCCACAGATACGCAGTATTTT. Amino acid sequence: CASREWGGRGLGATDTQYF.

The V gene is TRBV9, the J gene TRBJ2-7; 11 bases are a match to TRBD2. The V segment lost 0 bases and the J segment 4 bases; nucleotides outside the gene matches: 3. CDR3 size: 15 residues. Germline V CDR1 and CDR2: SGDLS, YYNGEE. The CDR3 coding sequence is TGTGCCAGCAGCGTAGCGACTAGCGGGAATTACGAGCAGTACTTC. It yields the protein CASSVATSGNYEQYF.

In DNA, the CDR3 is TGTGCCAGCAGCGAAACCGGGACTAGCTACGAGCAGTACTTC. Encoded protein: CASSETGTSYEQYF. V usage is TRBV13 and J usage is TRBJ2-7; TRBD2 matches 8 bases. CDR1 and CDR2 (germline): PRHDT, FYEKMQ (reference sequence). The CDR3 is made up of 14 amino acids. V shed 5 bases and J 3 bases; nucleotides not matched to a gene: 6.

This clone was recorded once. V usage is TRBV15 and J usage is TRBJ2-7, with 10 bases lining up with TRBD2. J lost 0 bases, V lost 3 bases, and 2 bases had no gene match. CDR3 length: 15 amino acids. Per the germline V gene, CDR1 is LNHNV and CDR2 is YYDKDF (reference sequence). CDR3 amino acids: CATSRWTSGSYEQYF. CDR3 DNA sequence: TGTGCCACCAGCAGGTGGACTAGCGGCTCCTACGAGCAGTACTTC.

The CDR3 DNA is TGCAGCGTGAAAACCTCAGGGTTTGCGACCCAGTACTTC. Translated: CSVKTSGFATQYF. The chain recombines TRBV29-1 with TRBJ2-5; maybe TRBD1 (5 bases). The CDR3 runs to 13 residues. The germline CDR1 and CDR2 sequences are SQVTM and ANQGSEA. V lost 6 bases, J lost 7 bases, and 18 bases lay in between.

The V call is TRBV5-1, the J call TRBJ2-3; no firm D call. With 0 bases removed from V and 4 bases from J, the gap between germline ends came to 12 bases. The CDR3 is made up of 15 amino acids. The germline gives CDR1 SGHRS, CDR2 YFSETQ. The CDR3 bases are TGCGCCAGCAGCTTGGGTTCCCCCCCCGCAGATACGCAGTATTTT. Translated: CASSLGSPPADTQYF.

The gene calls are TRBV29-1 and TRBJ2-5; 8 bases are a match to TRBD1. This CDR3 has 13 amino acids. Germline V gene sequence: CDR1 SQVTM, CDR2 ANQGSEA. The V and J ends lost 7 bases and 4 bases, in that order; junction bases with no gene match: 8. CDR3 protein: CSAQGAVGETQYF. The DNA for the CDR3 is TGCAGCGCCCAGGGGGCCGTCGGAGAGACCCAGTACTTC.